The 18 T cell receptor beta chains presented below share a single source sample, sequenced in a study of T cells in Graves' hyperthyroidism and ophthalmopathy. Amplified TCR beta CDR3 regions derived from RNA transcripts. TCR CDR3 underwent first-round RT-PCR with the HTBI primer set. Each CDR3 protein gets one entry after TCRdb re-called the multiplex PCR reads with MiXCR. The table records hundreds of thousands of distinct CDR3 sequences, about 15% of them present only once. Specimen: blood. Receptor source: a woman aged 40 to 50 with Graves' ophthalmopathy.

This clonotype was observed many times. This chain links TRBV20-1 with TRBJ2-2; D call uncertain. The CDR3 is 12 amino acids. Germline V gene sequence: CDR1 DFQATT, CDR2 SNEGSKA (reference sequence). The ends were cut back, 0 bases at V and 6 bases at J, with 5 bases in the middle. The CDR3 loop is CSARDISGELFF. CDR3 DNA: TGCAGTGCTAGAGATATTTCCGGGGAGCTGTTTTTT.

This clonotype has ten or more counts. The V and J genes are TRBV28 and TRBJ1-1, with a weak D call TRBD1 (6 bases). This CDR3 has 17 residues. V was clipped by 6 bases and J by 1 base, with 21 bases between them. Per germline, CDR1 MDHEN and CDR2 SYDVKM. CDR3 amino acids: CASRSRRGASRNTEAFF. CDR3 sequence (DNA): TGTGCCAGCAGGTCACGCAGGGGAGCTTCGAGGAACACTGAAGCTTTCTTT.

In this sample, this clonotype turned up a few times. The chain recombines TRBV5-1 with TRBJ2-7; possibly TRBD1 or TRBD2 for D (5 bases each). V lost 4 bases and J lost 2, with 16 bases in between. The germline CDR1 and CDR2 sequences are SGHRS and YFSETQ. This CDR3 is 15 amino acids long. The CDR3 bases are TGCGCCAGCAGCGGATCCGGGACGACTCCCTACGAGCAGTACTTC. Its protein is CASSGSGTTPYEQYF.

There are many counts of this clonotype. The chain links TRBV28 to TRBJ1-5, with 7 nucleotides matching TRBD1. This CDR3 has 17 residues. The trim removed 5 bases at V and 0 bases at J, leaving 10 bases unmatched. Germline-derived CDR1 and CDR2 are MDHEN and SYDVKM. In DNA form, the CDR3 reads TGTGCCAGCAGTCCCTGGACAGGAGATTATAGCAATCAGCCCCAGCATTTT. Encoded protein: CASSPWTGDYSNQPQHF.

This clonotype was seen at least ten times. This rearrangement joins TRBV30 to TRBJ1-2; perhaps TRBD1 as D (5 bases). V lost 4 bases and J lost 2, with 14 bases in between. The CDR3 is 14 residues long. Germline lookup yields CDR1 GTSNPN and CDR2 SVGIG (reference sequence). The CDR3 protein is CAWTERGRNYGYTF. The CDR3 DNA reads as TGTGCCTGGACGGAGCGGGGCAGAAACTATGGCTACACCTTC.

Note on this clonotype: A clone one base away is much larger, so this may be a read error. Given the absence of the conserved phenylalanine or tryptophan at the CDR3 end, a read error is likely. CDR3 loop: CAWSVNGANTGELFL. Written as DNA, the CDR3 is TGTGCCTGGAGTGTAAACGGTGCGAACACCGGGGAGCTGTTTCTT. The chain couples TRBV30 to TRBJ2-2; D remains ambiguous. Germline-derived CDR1 and CDR2 are GTSNPN and SVGIG (reference sequence). This CDR3 spans 15 amino acids. The V end lost 0 bases, the J end lost 0 bases, and 8 bases lay between the germline ends.

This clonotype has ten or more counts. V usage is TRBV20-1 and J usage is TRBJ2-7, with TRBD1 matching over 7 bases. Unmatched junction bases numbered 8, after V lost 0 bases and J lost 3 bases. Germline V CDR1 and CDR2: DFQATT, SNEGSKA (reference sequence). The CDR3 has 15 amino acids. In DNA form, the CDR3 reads TGCAGTGCTAGAGACGTGACAGGGAAAGACTACGAGCAGTACTTC. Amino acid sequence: CSARDVTGKDYEQYF.

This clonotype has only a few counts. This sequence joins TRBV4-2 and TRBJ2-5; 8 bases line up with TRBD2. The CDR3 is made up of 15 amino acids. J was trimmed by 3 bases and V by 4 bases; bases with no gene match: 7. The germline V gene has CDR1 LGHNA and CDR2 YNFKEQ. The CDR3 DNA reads TGTGCCAGCAGCCTCGGGGGTAGCGGGGAAGAGACCCAGTACTTC. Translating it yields CASSLGGSGEETQYF.

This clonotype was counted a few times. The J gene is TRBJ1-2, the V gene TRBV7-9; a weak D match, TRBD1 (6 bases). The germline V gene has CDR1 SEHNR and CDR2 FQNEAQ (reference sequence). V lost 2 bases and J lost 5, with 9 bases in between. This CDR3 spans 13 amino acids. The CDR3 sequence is CASSLHQGYGYTF. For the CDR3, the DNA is TGTGCCAGCAGCTTACATCAGGGGTATGGCTACACCTTC.

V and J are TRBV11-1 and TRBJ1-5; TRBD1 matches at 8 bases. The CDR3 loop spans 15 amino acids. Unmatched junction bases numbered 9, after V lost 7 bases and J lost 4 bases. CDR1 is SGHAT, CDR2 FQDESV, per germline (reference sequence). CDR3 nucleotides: TGTGCCAGCATGAGTGGACAGGGATGGAATCAGCCCCAGCATTTT. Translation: CASMSGQGWNQPQHF.

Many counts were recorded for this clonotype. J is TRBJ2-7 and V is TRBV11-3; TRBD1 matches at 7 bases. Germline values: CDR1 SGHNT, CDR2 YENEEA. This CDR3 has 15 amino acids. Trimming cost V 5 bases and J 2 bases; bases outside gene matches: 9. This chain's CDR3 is CASSPRDSPAYEQYF. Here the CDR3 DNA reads TGTGCCAGCAGCCCTCGGGACAGCCCGGCCTACGAGCAGTACTTC.

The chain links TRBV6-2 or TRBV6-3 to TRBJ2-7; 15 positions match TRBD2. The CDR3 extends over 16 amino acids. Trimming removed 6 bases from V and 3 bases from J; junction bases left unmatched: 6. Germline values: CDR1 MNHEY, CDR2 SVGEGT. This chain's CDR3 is CASSTGLAGGGYEQYF. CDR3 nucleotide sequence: TGTGCCAGCAGCACAGGACTAGCGGGAGGGGGCTACGAGCAGTACTTC.

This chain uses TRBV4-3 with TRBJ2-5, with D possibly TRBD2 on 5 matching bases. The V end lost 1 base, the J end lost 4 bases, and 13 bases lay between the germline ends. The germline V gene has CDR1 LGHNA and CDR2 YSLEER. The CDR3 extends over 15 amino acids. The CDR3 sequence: CASSQGGSAGETQYF. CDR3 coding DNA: TGCGCCAGCAGCCAAGGCGGGTCGGCGGGAGAGACCCAGTACTTC.

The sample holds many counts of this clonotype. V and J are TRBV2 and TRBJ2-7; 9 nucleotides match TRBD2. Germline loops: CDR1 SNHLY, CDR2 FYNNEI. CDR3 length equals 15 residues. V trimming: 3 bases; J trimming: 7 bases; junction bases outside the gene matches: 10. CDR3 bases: TGTGCCAGCAGTGAGGGGTTAGCGGGAGTCGGGGAGCAGTACTTC. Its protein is CASSEGLAGVGEQYF.

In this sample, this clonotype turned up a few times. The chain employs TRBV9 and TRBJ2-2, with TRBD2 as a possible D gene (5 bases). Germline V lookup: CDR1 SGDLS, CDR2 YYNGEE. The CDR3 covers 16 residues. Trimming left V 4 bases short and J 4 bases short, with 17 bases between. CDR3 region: CASSLTPGGVTGELFF. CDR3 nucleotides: TGTGCCAGCAGCCTAACCCCAGGAGGAGTCACCGGGGAGCTGTTTTTT.

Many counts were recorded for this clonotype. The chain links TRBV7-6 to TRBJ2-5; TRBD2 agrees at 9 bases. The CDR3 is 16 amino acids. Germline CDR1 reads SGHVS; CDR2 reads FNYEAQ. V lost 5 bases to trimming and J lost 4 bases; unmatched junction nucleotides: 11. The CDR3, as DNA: TGTGCCAGCAGCGTCCGACTAGCGGAGAAGGGAGAGACCCAGTACTTC. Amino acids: CASSVRLAEKGETQYF.

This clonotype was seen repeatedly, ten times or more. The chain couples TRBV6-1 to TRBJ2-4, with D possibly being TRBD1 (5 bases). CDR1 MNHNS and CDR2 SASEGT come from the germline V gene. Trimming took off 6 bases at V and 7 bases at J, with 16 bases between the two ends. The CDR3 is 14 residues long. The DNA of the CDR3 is TGTGCCAGCAGCCCGACAGTAACTTTGAACATTCAGTACTTC. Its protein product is CASSPTVTLNIQYF.

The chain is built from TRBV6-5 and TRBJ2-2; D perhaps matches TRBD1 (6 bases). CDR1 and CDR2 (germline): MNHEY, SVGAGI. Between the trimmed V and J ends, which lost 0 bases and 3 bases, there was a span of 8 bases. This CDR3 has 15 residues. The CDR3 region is CASSYSWTDTGELFF. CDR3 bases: TGTGCCAGCAGTTACTCTTGGACAGACACCGGGGAGCTGTTTTTT.